A selection of T cell receptor beta chains follows, all from one sample in a study of regulatory dendritic cells for organ transplantation. For these TCRs, the target antigens are not known. The method was immunoSEQ multiplex PCR; TCRdb's version includes in-frame clones alone and lacks a portion of them. The sample includes roughly 11,000 clones, roughly 86% of them seen just once. Sequencing was carried out using naive CD8+ T cells from blood cultured with dendritic cells. The receptors here all came from a human donor in good health. CDR3s include the opening cysteine and the closing phenylalanine or tryptophan. The D gene is left open where the match is weak. The size of a clone is reported for some rows only, either as once, few or many, or as a class for expanded clones.

J,V,D,size,CDR3,DNA
TRBJ1-1,TRBV7-6,-,-,CASSLAGLNTEAFF,TGTGCCAGCAGCTTAGCTGGGTTGAACACTGAAGCTTTCTTT
TRBJ2-3,TRBV15,-,-,CATSVGPGYTDTQYF,TGTGCCACCAGCGTCGGGCCAGGATACACAGATACGCAGTATTTT
TRBJ2-7,TRBV7-2,-,-,CASSRNYEQYF,TGTGCCAGCAGCCGAAACTACGAGCAGTACTTC
TRBJ2-1,TRBV6-1,-,-,CASGEYNEQFF,TGTGCCAGCGGCGAATACAATGAGCAGTTCTTC
TRBJ2-1,TRBV28,-,-,CASYQPYSYNEQFF,TGTGCCAGTTACCAGCCTTACTCCTACAATGAGCAGTTCTTC
TRBJ2-7,TRBV27,TRBD1,few,CASSLRVMDRLGQYF,TGTGCCAGCAGTTTGAGGGTCATGGACAGGTTAGGGCAGTACTTC
TRBJ2-1,TRBV4-1,-,-,CASSIRREPYNEQFF,TGCGCCAGCAGCATCCGCAGGGAGCCGTACAATGAGCAGTTCTTC
TRBJ2-3,TRBV28,TRBD1,-,CASSPGQGRTDTQYF,TGTGCCAGCAGTCCCGGACAGGGTCGCACAGATACGCAGTATTTT
TRBJ2-7,TRBV2,-,few,CASGKSSNEQYF,TGTGCCAGCGGGAAGAGTTCGAACGAGCAGTACTTC
TRBJ2-7,TRBV7-2,TRBD2,-,CASSFGGRPYEQYF,TGTGCCAGCAGCTTCGGCGGGAGGCCCTACGAGCAGTACTTC
TRBJ2-7,TRBV7-3,-,-,CASSLWGAQDEQYF,TGTGCCAGCAGCTTATGGGGGGCGCAGGACGAGCAGTACTTC
TRBJ2-3,TRBV7-6,-,-,CASSSLEDTQYF,TGTGCCAGCAGCTCCCTCGAGGATACGCAGTATTTT
TRBJ2-7,TRBV6-5,-,-,CASTGTLPSHEQYF,TGTGCCAGCACTGGGACACTTCCCTCCCACGAGCAGTACTTC
TRBJ1-1,TRBV6-5,TRBD1,-,CASSSLQGALFEAFF,TGTGCCAGCAGTTCCCTACAGGGGGCCCTATTTGAAGCTTTCTTT
TRBJ1-2,TRBV7-6,TRBD1,few,CASSLETGGGRGYTF,TGTGCCAGCAGCTTAGAGACAGGGGGCGGTCGTGGCTACACCTTC
TRBJ2-7,TRBV4-1,TRBD1,-,CASSRGQGPYDYEQYF,TGCGCCAGCAGCCGGGGACAGGGCCCGTACGACTACGAGCAGTACTTC
TRBJ1-5,TRBV2,-,-,CASSERGRNNQPQHF,TGTGCCAGCAGTGAAAGGGGGAGAAACAATCAGCCCCAGCATTTT
TRBJ1-5,TRBV7-9,-,-,CASSATGPGSNQPQHF,TGTGCCAGCAGCGCCACAGGGCCGGGGAGCAATCAGCCCCAGCATTTT
TRBJ2-3,TRBV7-8,-,-,CASSYPGLHNTQYF,TGTGCCAGCAGCTACCCGGGTCTCCACAATACGCAGTATTTT
TRBJ2-1,TRBV19,-,-,CASSIDRPYNEQFF,TGTGCCAGTAGTATAGACAGGCCCTACAATGAGCAGTTCTTC
TRBJ2-3,TRBV29-1,-,-,CSVVDLETDTQYF,TGCAGCGTTGTTGATCTAGAGACAGATACGCAGTATTTT
TRBJ1-4,TRBV13,-,-,CASSPIRTATNEKLFF,TGTGCCAGCAGCCCTATTCGGACAGCAACTAATGAAAAACTGTTTTTT
TRBJ1-4,TRBV5-6,-,-,CASRPSLGEKLFF,TGTGCCAGCAGGCCGTCTTTGGGGGAAAAACTGTTTTTT
TRBJ1-1,TRBV10-2,-,once,CATVLSENTEAFF,TGCGCCACCGTCCTTTCAGAGAACACTGAAGCTTTCTTT
TRBJ2-3,TRBV6-4,-,-,CASSRGKGEGSDTQYF,TGTGCCAGCAGTAGAGGTAAGGGGGAGGGATCAGATACGCAGTATTTT
TRBJ2-7,TRBV4-1,-,-,CASSQDAGLTYEQYF,TGCGCCAGCAGCCAAGACGCCGGATTAACCTACGAGCAGTACTTC
TRBJ2-5,TRBV14,TRBD2,-,CASSQASGGQETQYF,TGTGCCAGCAGCCAAGCTTCGGGGGGACAAGAGACCCAGTACTTC
TRBJ2-1,TRBV4-2,TRBD2,once,CASSQVIGLADNEQFF,TGTGCCAGCAGCCAAGTTATAGGACTAGCCGACAATGAGCAGTTCTTC
TRBJ2-3,TRBV4-3,-,-,CASSQGVGESTDTQYF,TGCGCCAGCAGCCAGGGGGTGGGGGAGAGCACAGATACGCAGTATTTT
TRBJ2-6,TRBV7-9,-,-,CASSPGRVSGANVLTF,TGTGCCAGCAGCCCAGGACGGGTCTCGGGGGCCAACGTCCTGACTTTC
TRBJ1-6,TRBV7-7,-,-,CASSLRRDSPLHF,TGTGCTAGCAGCTTACGACGGGATTCACCCCTCCACTTT
TRBJ2-7,TRBV27,-,-,CASSPRVVGNYEQYF,TGTGCCAGCAGTCCACGGGTCGTTGGGAATTACGAGCAGTACTTC
TRBJ1-1,TRBV7-6,-,-,CASGASTDMNTEAFF,TGTGCCAGCGGAGCTTCGACGGACATGAACACTGAAGCTTTCTTT
TRBJ2-7,TRBV9,TRBD2,-,CASSPPEAGDNEQYF,TGTGCCAGCAGCCCCCCAGAGGCGGGGGATAACGAGCAGTACTTC
TRBJ1-5,TRBV15,-,-,CATSRERDRNQPQHF,TGTGCCACCAGCAGAGAACGAGATCGGAATCAGCCCCAGCATTTT
TRBJ2-7,TRBV9,-,-,CASSVRWGSSYEQYF,TGTGCCAGCAGCGTAAGGTGGGGGAGCTCCTACGAGCAGTACTTC
TRBJ2-7,TRBV5-5,TRBD1,-,CASTLLIGTGSYEQYF,TGTGCCAGCACCCTTTTAATCGGGACAGGTTCCTACGAGCAGTACTTC
TRBJ2-7,TRBV9,TRBD2,-,CASSPLGGTYEQYF,TGTGCCAGCAGCCCCCTCGGGGGGACCTACGAGCAGTACTTC
TRBJ2-1,TRBV27,TRBD1,-,CATGTGTYNEQFF,TGTGCCACCGGGACAGGCACCTACAATGAGCAGTTCTTC
TRBJ2-5,TRBV7-8,-,-,CASSSPPETQYF,TGTGCCAGCAGCTCCCCCCCGGAGACCCAGTACTTC
TRBJ2-7,TRBV6-5,-,-,CASSYSSNRVDEQYF,TGTGCCAGCAGTTACTCGTCTAACAGGGTCGACGAGCAGTACTTC
TRBJ1-1,TRBV13,-,-,CASSGLTEAFF,TGTGCCAGCTCAGGGTTGACTGAAGCTTTCTTT
TRBJ2-5,TRBV7-9,TRBD2,-,CASSPYLAGKQETQYF,TGTGCCAGCAGCCCATACCTAGCGGGTAAACAAGAGACCCAGTACTTC
TRBJ1-3,TRBV6-5,-,-,CASSYSQGSGNTIYF,TGTGCCAGCAGTTACTCACAGGGCTCTGGAAACACCATATATTTT
TRBJ2-7,TRBV5-4,-,-,CASTPVAGQGSSYEQYF,TGTGCCAGCACCCCCGTGGCGGGGCAGGGAAGCTCCTACGAGCAGTACTTC
TRBJ2-7,TRBV27,TRBD2,few,CASGTSGRIEQYF,TGTGCCAGCGGCACTAGCGGGAGGATCGAGCAGTACTTC
TRBJ2-7,TRBV6-5,TRBD2,-,CASSWGTSGYEQYF,TGTGCCAGCAGTTGGGGTACTAGCGGCTACGAGCAGTACTTC
TRBJ2-1,TRBV7-9,-,-,CASSLVVSHPEWNNEQFF,TGTGCCAGCAGCTTAGTGGTCTCTCACCCGGAATGGAACAATGAGCAGTTCTTC